The rows below give T cell receptor beta chains drawn from one sample of a study of shared clonotypes between healthy human individuals. Measured with immunoSEQ multiplex PCR; TCRdb has only the in-frame clones, and not every one. In the table there are 300,000 to 400,000 clones, 80% to 90% of which are singletons. The sample was memory CD8+ T cells sorted from blood. These receptors all come from a man aged 18 to 29 in good health. Both conserved end residues are part of each CDR3. A D gene is named only where the DNA matches it firmly. The size of a clone is reported for some rows only, either as once, few or many, or as a class for expanded clones.

>TRBJ1-1|NA|NA|TRBV9
CASSGGHLNTEAFF
TGTGCCAGCAGCGGAGGACACTTGAACACTGAAGCTTTCTTT
>TRBJ2-3|NA|TRBD2|TRBV7-9
CASSATLAGKDTQYF
TGTGCCAGCAGCGCCACCCTAGCGGGGAAAGATACGCAGTATTTT
>TRBJ2-7|NA|TRBD2|TRBV7-2
CASSLVAGGTYEQYF
TGTGCCAGCAGCTTGGTAGCGGGAGGGACCTACGAGCAGTACTTC
>TRBJ2-7|NA|TRBD1|TRBV10-3
CAISESDRGVHEQYF
TGTGCCATCAGTGAGTCGGACAGGGGGGTTCACGAGCAGTACTTC
>TRBJ1-1|NA|NA|TRBV5-1
CASSPFYPEPGMNTEAFF
TGCGCCAGCAGCCCCTTTTACCCAGAACCGGGGATGAACACTGAAGCTTTCTTT
>TRBJ2-5|NA|TRBD2|TRBV27
CASSLLGGEETQYF
TGTGCCAGCAGTCTCCTCGGGGGGGAAGAGACCCAGTACTTC
>TRBJ2-7|NA|TRBD1|TRBV27
CASSYRGVPYEQYF
TGTGCCAGCAGTTACAGGGGAGTCCCCTACGAGCAGTACTTC
>TRBJ2-7|NA|NA|TRBV6-5
CASSTSDEPLYEQYF
TGTGCCAGCAGTACCTCGGACGAGCCGCTCTACGAGCAGTACTTC
>TRBJ2-7|NA|NA|TRBV4-1
CASSQDRGVGYEQYF
TGCGCCAGCAGCCAAGATCGAGGGGTTGGGTACGAGCAGTACTTC
>TRBJ2-1|NA|NA|TRBV10-3
CAISESYNEQFF
TGTGCCATCAGTGAGTCTTACAATGAGCAGTTCTTC
>TRBJ1-3|NA|NA|TRBV9
CASSVAGYSGNTIYF
TGTGCCAGCAGCGTAGCGGGGTACTCTGGAAACACCATATATTTT
>TRBJ2-5|NA|NA|TRBV10-3
CAISESGPRQVQETQYF
TGTGCCATCAGTGAGTCGGGTCCAAGGCAGGTCCAAGAGACCCAGTACTTC
>TRBJ2-7|once|NA|TRBV27
CASSFTGSYEQYF
TGTGCCAGCAGTTTTACCGGTTCCTACGAGCAGTACTTC
>TRBJ2-2|few|NA|TRBV27
CATGWGPGELFF
TGTGCCACGGGATGGGGTCCCGGGGAGCTGTTTTTT
>TRBJ2-7|few|NA|TRBV28
CASSLQPGYEQYF
TGTGCCAGCAGTTTACAACCGGGGTACGAGCAGTACTTC
>TRBJ2-3|NA|TRBD1|TRBV2
CASGYRGQGTDTQYF
TGTGCCAGCGGGTATCGAGGACAGGGAACAGATACGCAGTATTTT
>TRBJ1-5|NA|TRBD1|TRBV4-1
CASSQDPGPGGQPQHF
TGCGCCAGCAGCCAAGATCCCGGCCCAGGGGGTCAGCCCCAGCATTTT